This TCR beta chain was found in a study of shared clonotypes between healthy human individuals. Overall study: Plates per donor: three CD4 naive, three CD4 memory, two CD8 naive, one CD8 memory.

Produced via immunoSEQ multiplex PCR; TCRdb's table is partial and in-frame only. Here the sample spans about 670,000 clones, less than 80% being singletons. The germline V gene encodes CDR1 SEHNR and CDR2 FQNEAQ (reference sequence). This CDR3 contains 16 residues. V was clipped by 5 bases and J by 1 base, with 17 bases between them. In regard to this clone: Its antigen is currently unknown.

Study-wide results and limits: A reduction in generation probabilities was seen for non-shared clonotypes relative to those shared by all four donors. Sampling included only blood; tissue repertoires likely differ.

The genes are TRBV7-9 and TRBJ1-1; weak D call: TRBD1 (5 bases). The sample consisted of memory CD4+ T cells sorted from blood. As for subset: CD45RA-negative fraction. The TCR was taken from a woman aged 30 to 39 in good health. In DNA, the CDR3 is TGTGCCAGCAGCCTCGCCGCAGGGCCAAGGAACACTGAAGCTTTCTTT. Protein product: CASSLAAGPRNTEAFF.